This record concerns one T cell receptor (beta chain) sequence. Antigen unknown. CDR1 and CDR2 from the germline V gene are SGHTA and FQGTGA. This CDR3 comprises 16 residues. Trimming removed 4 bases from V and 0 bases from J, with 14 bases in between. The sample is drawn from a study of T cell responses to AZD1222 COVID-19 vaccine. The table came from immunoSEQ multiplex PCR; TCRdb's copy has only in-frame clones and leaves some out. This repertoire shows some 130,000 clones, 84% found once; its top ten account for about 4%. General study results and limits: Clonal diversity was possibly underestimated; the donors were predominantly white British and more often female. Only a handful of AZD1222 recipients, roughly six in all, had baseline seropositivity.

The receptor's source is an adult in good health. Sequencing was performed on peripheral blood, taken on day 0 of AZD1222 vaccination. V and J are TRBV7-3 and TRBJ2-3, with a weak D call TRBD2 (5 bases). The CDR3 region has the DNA TGTGCCAGCAGCTCGGGAAAGACCAGGAGCACAGATACGCAGTATTTT. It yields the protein CASSSGKTRSTDTQYF.